The sequence of this T cell receptor beta chain was determined in a study of OX40 agonist ivuxolimab in advanced cancers. Background on the whole study: Ivuxolimab was an agonistic, fully human IgG2 monoclonal antibody directed against OX40 (CD134), a costimulatory receptor. Intravenous ivuxolimab was administered to patients every 2 weeks at six dose levels: 0.01, 0.1, 0.3, 1.5, 3 and 10 mg/kg. Of the roughly 51 patients in dose escalation, around 19 had hepatocellular carcinoma, about 15 had melanoma, 9 had renal cell carcinoma and 9 had head and neck cancer. The dose-escalation cohort was about 87% male with a mean age of about 58 years, ranging from 23 to 79. Patients were allowed to have had prior anti-PD-1, anti-PD-L1 or anti-CTLA-4 therapy, and around 40% of the dose-escalation patients had previously received checkpoint inhibitors. Partial responses were achieved by three dose-escalation patients, of whom one had hepatocellular carcinoma and two had cutaneous melanoma. The point of sequencing TCRbeta in the periphery was to test whether ivuxolimab changed TCR sequence diversity and drove clonal T-cell expansion. The paper reports the monotherapy dose-escalation portion (N of about 50 patients) of the phase I ivuxolimab trial. Here is what the overall study found, with its caveats: After ivuxolimab, more expanded clones were found on average in CD8+ T cells than in CD4+ T cells. In partial responders in the 0.1-3.0 mg/kg groups, normalized peripheral clonal expansion was found to be among the lowest, especially among CD8+ T cells. Low levels of normalized T-cell clonal expansion were also seen in some nonresponding patients. Antigen specificity was not determined for the clonally expanded peripheral T cells. At doses from 0.1 to 3.0 mg/kg, clonal expansion was seen in both CD4+ and CD8+ blood T cells between baseline and week 6.

For sequencing of the TCRbeta CDR3 region, genomic DNA was extracted from the sorted cells. The immunoSEQ Assay was used for sequencing of TCRbeta CDR3 regions. TCRdb's version of the immuneACCESS table is confined to in-frame rearrangements and falls short of the full clone set. An unresolved V gene accounts for under half of the shortfall where checked; the remainder is of unknown origin. Counted in this sample were around 68,000 clones; approximately 91% of them appeared once. 0.3% to 0.35% of the sample belongs to the ten largest clones. V sheds 2 bases and J sheds 1 base, leaving 6 bases between their ends. From the cysteine through the phenylalanine, the CDR3 covers 14 amino acids. Only the CDR3 part of the read is kept: 42 bases, read in frame from the first base. Taken from the germline V gene, the CDR1 and CDR2 loops are SGHDT and YYEEEE. The trial excluded patients who had a history of autoimmune disease or who were on systemic immunosuppression. Peripheral blood for TCR sequencing was drawn from every dose cohort at baseline, at cycle 4 day 1 and at cycle 7 day 1. The samples were taken from a phase I, first-in-human, multicenter, open-label dose-escalation trial of ivuxolimab. The trial enrolled adults with locally advanced or metastatic head and neck squamous cell, hepatocellular, melanoma or renal cell carcinoma. CD4+ and CD8+ T cells were sorted separately from peripheral blood before TCR sequencing.

Notes on this clone: The antigen this receptor binds is unknown. Base quality data are lacking; no much larger clone is found one base away.

The receptor comes from an adult with an advanced solid tumor such as melanoma, head and neck, liver or kidney cancer. The sample in question was CD4+ or CD8+ T cells sorted from blood, obtained in a trial of the OX40 agonist ivuxolimab. The rearrangement joined TRBV5-6 to TRBJ2-2; the D gene is unclear. The DNA sequence is TGTGCCAGCAGCTTAACAGTGAACACCGGGGAGCTGTTTTTT. This is translated as CASSLTVNTGELFF.